The 5 T cell receptor beta chains below were found in one sample sequenced in a study of blood T cell repertoires in COVID-19. Assay: immunoSEQ multiplex PCR; the TCRdb copy retains only in-frame clones and omits some. This table holds about 88,000 clones, more than 85% found once. The sequenced sample was peripheral blood. The receptors originated from a man between 60 and 75 years old with acute or convalescent COVID-19.

The rearrangement uses TRBV5-4 and TRBJ2-5; tentatively, D is TRBD2 (6 bases). The V and J ends lost 3 bases and 3 bases respectively, with 9 bases between them. CDR1 SGHNT and CDR2 YYREEE come from the germline V gene (reference sequence). The CDR3 runs to 13 residues. The CDR3 DNA sequence: TGTGCCAGCAGCTCGGGACTGGAAGAGACCCAGTACTTC. Amino acids: CASSSGLEETQYF.

This chain links TRBV11-3 with TRBJ2-7; 10 nucleotides line up with TRBD1. This CDR3 spans 14 amino acids. The germline CDR1 and CDR2 sequences are SGHNT and YENEEA. V trimming: 4 bases; J trimming: 2 bases; junction bases outside the gene matches: 2. The CDR3 loop reads CASSYGQGAYEQYF. The DNA of the CDR3 is TGTGCCAGCAGCTACGGACAGGGGGCCTACGAGCAGTACTTC.

The chain recombines TRBV7-9 with TRBJ1-3; 7 bases are shared with TRBD1. This CDR3 comprises 16 residues. V trimming: 0 bases; J trimming: 3 bases; junction bases outside the gene matches: 5. The germline V gene encodes CDR1 SEHNR and CDR2 FQNEAQ (reference sequence). The CDR3 DNA is TGTGCCAGCAGCTTAGCGACAGGGTTGTATGGAAACACCATATATTTT. It specifies CASSLATGLYGNTIYF.

The chain carries TRBV19 and TRBJ1-2; D remains ambiguous. The CDR3 length is 14 residues. Trimming stripped 4 bases from V and 8 bases from J, with 17 bases between. Germline CDR1 is LNHDA and CDR2 is SQIVND (reference sequence). CDR3 in DNA: TGTGCCAGTAGTACGGGGAACCGATTGTACGGCTACACCTTC. Protein product: CASSTGNRLYGYTF.

The chain carries TRBV9 and TRBJ2-3, with TRBD2 matching 7 bases. This CDR3 has 15 amino acids. Germline trimming cut 3 bases from V and 4 bases from J; bases unmatched to any gene: 8. Germline CDR1 is SGDLS and CDR2 is YYNGEE. As DNA, the CDR3 is TGTGCCAGCAGCGCCTCTAGCGGCCCCGCAGATACGCAGTATTTT. Its translation: CASSASSGPADTQYF.